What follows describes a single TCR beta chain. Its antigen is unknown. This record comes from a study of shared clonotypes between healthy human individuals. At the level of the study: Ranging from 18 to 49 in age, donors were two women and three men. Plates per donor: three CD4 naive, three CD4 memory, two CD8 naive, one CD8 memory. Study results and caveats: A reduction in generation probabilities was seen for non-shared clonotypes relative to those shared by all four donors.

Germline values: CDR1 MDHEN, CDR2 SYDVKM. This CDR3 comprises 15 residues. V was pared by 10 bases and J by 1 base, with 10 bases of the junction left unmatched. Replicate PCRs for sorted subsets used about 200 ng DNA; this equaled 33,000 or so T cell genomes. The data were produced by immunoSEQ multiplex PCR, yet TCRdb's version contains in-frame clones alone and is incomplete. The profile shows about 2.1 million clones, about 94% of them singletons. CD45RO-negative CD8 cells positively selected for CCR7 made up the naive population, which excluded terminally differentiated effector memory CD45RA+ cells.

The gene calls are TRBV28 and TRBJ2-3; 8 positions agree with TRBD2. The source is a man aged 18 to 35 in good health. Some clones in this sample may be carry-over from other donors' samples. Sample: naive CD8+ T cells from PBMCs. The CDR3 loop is CATRTSLAGTDTQYF. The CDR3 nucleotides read TGTGCCACCCGGACTAGCCTGGCTGGCACAGATACGCAGTATTTT.